This T cell receptor beta chain was obtained from a study of CD8 T cells in Susac syndrome. The length of the CDR3 is 14 residues. The V gene's germline CDR1 is SGHRS and CDR2 YFSETQ. With 0 bases removed from V and 0 bases from J, the gap between germline ends came to 6 bases. A quantity of about 0.45 to 1 ug RNA underwent reverse transcription using random hexamers. Each CDR3 protein gets one entry after TCRdb re-called the immunoSEQ multiplex PCR reads with MiXCR. The sample consists of approximately 160,000 distinct CDR3 sequences, approximately 92% of them appearing once. CD8+ and CD4+ T cells from blood underwent TCR beta sequencing. The TEMRA cells underwent FACS enrichment, while the CD8+ and CD4+ T cells underwent negative isolation.

The clonotype was recovered from a human donor in good health. The sequenced sample consisted of CD4+ T cells from PBMCs. The chain is built from TRBV5-1 and TRBJ1-2; D gene unclear. CDR3 loop: CASSLGPPNYGYTF. The CDR3 DNA is TGCGCCAGCAGCTTGGGTCCGCCTAACTATGGCTACACCTTC.